This T cell receptor (beta chain) originates from a study of long-term antiretroviral therapy in people with HIV. The libraries were made with immunoSEQ v3.0 at survey level. Sequencing used immunoSEQ multiplex PCR; TCRdb keeps in-frame clones, though not all of them. Of some 20,000 clones listed, around 81% were seen once; the top ten hold 12% to 15%. The CDR3 sequence is 20 residues long. Germline V gene lookup returns CDR1 LNHDA and CDR2 SQIVND (reference sequence). Trimming shortened V by 4 bases and J by 0 bases, and 22 bases separated the two germline ends. The J gene is TRBJ2-6, the V gene TRBV19; possibly TRBD1 for D (5 bases). This clonotype was obtained from a woman in her twenties or thirties with HIV. The sequences come from unsorted PBMCs, collected 2.9 years after starting antiretroviral therapy. The DNA of the CDR3 is TGTGCCAGTAGTAAGTCGTCAGGCACTATAGGGGCCTCTGGGGCCAACGTCCTGACTTTC. The encoded protein is CASSKSSGTIGASGANVLTF.